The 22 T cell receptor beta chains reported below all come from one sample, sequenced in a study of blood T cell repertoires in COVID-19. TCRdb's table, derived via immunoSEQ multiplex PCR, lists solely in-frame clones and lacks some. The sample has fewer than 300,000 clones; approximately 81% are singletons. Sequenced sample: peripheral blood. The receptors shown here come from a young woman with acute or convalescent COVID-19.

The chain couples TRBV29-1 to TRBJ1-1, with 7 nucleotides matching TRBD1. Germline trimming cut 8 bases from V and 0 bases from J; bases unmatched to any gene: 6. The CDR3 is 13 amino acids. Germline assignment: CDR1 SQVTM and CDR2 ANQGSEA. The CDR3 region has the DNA TGCAGCATACACAGGGGTTTGAACACTGAAGCTTTCTTT. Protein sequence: CSIHRGLNTEAFF.

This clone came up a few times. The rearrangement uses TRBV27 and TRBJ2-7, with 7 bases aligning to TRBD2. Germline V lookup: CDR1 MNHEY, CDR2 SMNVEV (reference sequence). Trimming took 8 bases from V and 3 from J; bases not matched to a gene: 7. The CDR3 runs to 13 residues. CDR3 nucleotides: TGTGCCAGCGCCCCAGCGGGGTACTACGAGCAGTACTTC. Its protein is CASAPAGYYEQYF.

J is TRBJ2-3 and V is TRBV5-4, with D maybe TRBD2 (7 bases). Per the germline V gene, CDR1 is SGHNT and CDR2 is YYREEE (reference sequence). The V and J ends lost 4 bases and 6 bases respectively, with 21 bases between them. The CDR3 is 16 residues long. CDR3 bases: TGTGCCAGCAGCCACGGTGGGGGGGCGCGTCGGGATACGCAGTATTTT. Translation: CASSHGGGARRDTQYF.

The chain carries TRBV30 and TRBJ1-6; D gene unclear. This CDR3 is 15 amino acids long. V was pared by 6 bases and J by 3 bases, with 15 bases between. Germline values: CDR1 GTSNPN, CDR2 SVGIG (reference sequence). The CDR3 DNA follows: TGTGCCTGTACCCCGGGAGACCTCTATAATTCACCCCTCCACTTT. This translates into CACTPGDLYNSPLHF.

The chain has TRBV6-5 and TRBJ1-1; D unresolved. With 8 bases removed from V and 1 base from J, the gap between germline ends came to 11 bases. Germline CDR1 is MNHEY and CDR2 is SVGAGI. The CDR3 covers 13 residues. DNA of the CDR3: TGTGCCAGCCGCCGGGAGGCGAACACTGAAGCTTTCTTT. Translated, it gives CASRREANTEAFF.

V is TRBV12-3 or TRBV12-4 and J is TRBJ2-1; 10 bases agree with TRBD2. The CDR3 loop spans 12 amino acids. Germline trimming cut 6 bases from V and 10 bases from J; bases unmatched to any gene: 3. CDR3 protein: CASRYSGGEQFF. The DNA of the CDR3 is TGTGCCAGCAGGTATAGCGGGGGGGAGCAGTTCTTC.

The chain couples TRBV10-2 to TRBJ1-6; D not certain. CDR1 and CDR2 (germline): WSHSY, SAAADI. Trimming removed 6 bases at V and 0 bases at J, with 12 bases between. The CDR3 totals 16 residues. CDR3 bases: TGCGCCAGCAGCGTAACGACTTCCTCCTATAATTCACCCCTCCACTTT. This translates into CASSVTTSSYNSPLHF.

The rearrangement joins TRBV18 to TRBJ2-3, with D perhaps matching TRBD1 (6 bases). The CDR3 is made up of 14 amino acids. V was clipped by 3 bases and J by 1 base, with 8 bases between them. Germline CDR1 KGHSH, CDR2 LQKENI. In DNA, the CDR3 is TGTGCCAGCTCACCCTCAGGGGGCACAGATACGCAGTATTTT. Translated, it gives CASSPSGGTDTQYF.

The CDR3 loop reads CASSESGWYEQYF. In nucleotides, the CDR3 is TGTGCCAGCAGCGAGAGCGGGTGGTACGAGCAGTACTTC. V and J are TRBV7-8 and TRBJ2-7; a weak D match, TRBD2 (6 bases). The CDR3 spans 13 residues. V was shortened by 5 bases and J by 4 bases, with 12 bases between the two germline ends. Germline loops: CDR1 SGHVS, CDR2 FQNEAQ.

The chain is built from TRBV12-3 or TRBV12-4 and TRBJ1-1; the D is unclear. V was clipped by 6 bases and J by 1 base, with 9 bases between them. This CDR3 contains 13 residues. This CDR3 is CASSLNPNTEAFF. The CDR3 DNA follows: TGTGCCAGCAGCCTAAACCCGAACACTGAAGCTTTCTTT.

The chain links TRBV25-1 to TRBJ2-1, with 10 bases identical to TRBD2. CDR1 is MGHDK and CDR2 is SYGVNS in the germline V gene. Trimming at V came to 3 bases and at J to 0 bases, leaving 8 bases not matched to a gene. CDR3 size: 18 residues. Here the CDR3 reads CASSDLSGRAFSYNEQFF. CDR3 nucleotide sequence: TGTGCCAGCAGTGATCTAAGCGGGAGGGCTTTCTCCTACAATGAGCAGTTCTTC. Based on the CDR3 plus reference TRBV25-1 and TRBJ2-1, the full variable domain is EADIYQTPRYLVIGTGKKITLECSQTMGHDKMYWYQQDPGMELHLIHYSYGVNSTEKGDLSSESTVSRIRTEHFPLTLESARPSHTSQYLCASSDLSGRAFSYNEQFFGPGTRLTVL.

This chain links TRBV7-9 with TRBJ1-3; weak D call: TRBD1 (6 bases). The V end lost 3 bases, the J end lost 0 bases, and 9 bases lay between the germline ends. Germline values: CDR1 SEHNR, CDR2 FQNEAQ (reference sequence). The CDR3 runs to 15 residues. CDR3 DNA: TGTGCCAGCAGCTTCGGGGGGCTCTCTGGAAACACCATATATTTT. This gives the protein CASSFGGLSGNTIYF.

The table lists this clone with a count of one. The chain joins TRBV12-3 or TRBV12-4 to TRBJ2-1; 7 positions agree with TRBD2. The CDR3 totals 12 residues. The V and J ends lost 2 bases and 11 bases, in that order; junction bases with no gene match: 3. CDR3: CASSLMREKQFF. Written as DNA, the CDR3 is TGTGCCAGCAGTTTAATGCGGGAGAAGCAGTTCTTC.

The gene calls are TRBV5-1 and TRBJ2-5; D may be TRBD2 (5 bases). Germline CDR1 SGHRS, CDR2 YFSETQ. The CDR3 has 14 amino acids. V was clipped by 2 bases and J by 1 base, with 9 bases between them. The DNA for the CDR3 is TGCGCCAGCAGCTTAACTAGTCCCCAAGAGACCCAGTACTTC. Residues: CASSLTSPQETQYF.

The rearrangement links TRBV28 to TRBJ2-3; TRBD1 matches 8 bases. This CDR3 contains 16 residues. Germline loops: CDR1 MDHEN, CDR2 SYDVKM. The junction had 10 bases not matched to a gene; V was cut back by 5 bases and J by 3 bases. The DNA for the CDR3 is TGTGCCAGCAGTCCGGGGACAGGACGCGTAACAGATACGCAGTATTTT. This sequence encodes CASSPGTGRVTDTQYF.

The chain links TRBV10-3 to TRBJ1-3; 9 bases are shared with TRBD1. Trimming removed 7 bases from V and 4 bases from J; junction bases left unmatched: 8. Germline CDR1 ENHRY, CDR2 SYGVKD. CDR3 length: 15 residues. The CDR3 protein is CAINKGQGYGNTIYF. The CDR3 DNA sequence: TGTGCCATCAACAAGGGACAGGGATACGGAAACACCATATATTTT.

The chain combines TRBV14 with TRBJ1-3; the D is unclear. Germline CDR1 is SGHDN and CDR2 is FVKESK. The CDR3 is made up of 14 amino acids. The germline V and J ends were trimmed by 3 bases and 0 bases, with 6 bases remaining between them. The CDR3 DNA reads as TGTGCCAGCAGCCATACCTACTCTGGAAACACCATATATTTT. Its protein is CASSHTYSGNTIYF.

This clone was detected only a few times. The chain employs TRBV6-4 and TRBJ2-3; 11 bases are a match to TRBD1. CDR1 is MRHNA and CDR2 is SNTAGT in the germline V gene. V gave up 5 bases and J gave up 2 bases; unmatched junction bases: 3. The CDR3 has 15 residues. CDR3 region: CASSQDRGHTDTQYF. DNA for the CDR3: TGTGCCAGCAGTCAGGACAGGGGGCACACAGATACGCAGTATTTT.

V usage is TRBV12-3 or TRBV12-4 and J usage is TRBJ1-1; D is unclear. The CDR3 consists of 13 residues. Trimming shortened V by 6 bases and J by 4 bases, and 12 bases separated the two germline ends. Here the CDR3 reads CASSHGESTEAFF. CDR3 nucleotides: TGTGCCAGCAGCCACGGGGAGTCCACTGAAGCTTTCTTT.

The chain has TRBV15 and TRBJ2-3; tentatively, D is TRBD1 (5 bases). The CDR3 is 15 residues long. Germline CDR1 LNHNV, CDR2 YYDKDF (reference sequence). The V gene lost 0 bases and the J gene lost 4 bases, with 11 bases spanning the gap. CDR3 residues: CATSRDLPRADTQYF. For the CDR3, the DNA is TGTGCCACCAGCAGAGATCTACCCAGGGCAGATACGCAGTATTTT.

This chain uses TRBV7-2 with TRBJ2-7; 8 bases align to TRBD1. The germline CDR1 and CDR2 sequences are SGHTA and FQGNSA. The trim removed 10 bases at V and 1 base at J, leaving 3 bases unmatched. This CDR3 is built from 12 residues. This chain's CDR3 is CANRQGSYEQYF. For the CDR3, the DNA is TGTGCCAACAGACAGGGGTCCTACGAGCAGTACTTC.

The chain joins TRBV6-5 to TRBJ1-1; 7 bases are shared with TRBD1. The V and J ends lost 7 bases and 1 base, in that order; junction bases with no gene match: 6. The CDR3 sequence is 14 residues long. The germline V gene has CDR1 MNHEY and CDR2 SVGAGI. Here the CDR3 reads CASTATGKNTEAFF. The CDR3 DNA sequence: TGTGCCAGCACCGCGACAGGGAAGAACACTGAAGCTTTCTTT.